Following are 24 T cell receptor beta chains from one sample sequenced in a study of CD4+ T cells in melanoma (dated 2022 in TCRdb). Library preparation was by the immunoSEQ multiplex PCR assay. This immuneACCESS table, as held by TCRdb, lists in-frame sequences with V and J called but not all clones. Of the missing ones, under half trace to an unresolved V gene in checked studies; the others have no known cause. Present in this sample are around 100,000 clones, 92% of which were seen just once. The ten largest clones take up around 3% of the sample. Sequencing was carried out using peripheral blood. All receptors derive from a human donor with melanoma.

The V gene is TRBV19, the J gene TRBJ2-1; D uncertain. Trimming pared 3 bases from V and 6 bases from J, leaving 18 bases between. This CDR3 spans 16 amino acids. CDR1 is LNHDA and CDR2 is SQIVND in the germline V gene (reference sequence). CDR3 protein: CASSISWRQVRNEQFF. In DNA form, the CDR3 reads TGTGCCAGTAGTATCTCTTGGCGCCAGGTACGCAATGAGCAGTTCTTC.

The CDR3 region has the DNA TGTGCCAGCAGCCCTACTCAGGGGGCCCTCTACGAGCAGTACTTC. It specifies CASSPTQGALYEQYF. The rearrangement links TRBV7-6 to TRBJ2-7; 8 bases are shared with TRBD1. The trim removed 5 bases at V and 3 bases at J, leaving 9 bases unmatched. Germline CDR1 SGHVS, CDR2 FNYEAQ. This CDR3 comprises 15 residues.

Concerning this clone: An end of the junction does not agree with germline; a read error may underlie this. This sequence joins TRBV28 and TRBJ2-5; D call uncertain. The CDR3 consists of 11 residues. The germline CDR1 and CDR2 sequences are MDHEN and SYDVKM. The CDR3 loop reads CASSALGSWHF. The CDR3 DNA reads as TGTGCCAGCAGTGCCCTCGGTAGCTGGCACTTC. The whole variable domain, remainder taken from reference TRBV28 and TRBJ2-5, is DVKVTQSSRYLVKRTGEKVFLECVQDMDHENMFWYRQDPGLGLRLIYFSYDVKMKEKGDIPEGYSVSREKKERFSLILESASTNQTSMYLCASSALGSWHFGPGTRLLVL.

The J gene is TRBJ2-7, the V gene TRBV9; 12 bases match TRBD2. CDR1 SGDLS and CDR2 YYNGEE come from the germline V gene. Losses at the gene ends were 3 bases for V and 7 bases for J; bases not matched to a gene: 8. The CDR3 spans 15 residues. Here the CDR3 reads CASSASSGLAGEQYF. The CDR3 DNA sequence: TGTGCCAGCAGCGCCTCATCAGGACTAGCGGGAGAGCAGTACTTC.

This clone was found once. The CDR3 coding sequence is TGTGCCAGCCTTAGACAGGGTAGAACTACAGATACGCAGTATTTT. Protein product: CASLRQGRTTDTQYF. The V call is TRBV6-1, the J call TRBJ2-3; 7 bases align to TRBD1. Germline CDR1 is MNHNS and CDR2 is SASEGT. The CDR3 length is 15 residues. With 8 bases clipped from V and 3 bases from J, the junction kept 11 bases outside the gene matches.

J is TRBJ2-1 and V is TRBV7-2, with 8 nucleotides matching TRBD2. The CDR3 consists of 15 residues. The junction had 6 bases not matched to a gene; V was cut back by 3 bases and J by 5 bases. Germline assignment: CDR1 SGHTA and CDR2 FQGNSA. The CDR3 DNA sequence: TGTGCCAGCAGCTTCGGGGGGGCATTCGACAATGAGCAGTTCTTC. Its translation is CASSFGGAFDNEQFF. Complete variable domain (other parts from reference TRBV7-2 and TRBJ2-1): GAGVSQSPSNKVTEKGKDVELRCDPISGHTALYWYRQSLGQGLEFLIYFQGNSAPDKSGLPSDRFSAERTGGSVSTLTIQRTQQEDSAVYLCASSFGGAFDNEQFFGPGTRLTVL.

J is TRBJ1-5 and V is TRBV6-1, with D possibly matching TRBD1 (5 bases). The germline V gene encodes CDR1 MNHNS and CDR2 SASEGT. Trimming stripped 10 bases from V and 0 bases from J, with 16 bases between. This CDR3 is 15 amino acids long. The CDR3 region is CATPGGNVSNQPQHF. The CDR3 nucleotides read TGTGCCACCCCGGGGGGAAACGTTAGCAATCAGCCCCAGCATTTT.

The chain joins TRBV25-1 to TRBJ2-7; D remains unclear. The CDR3 totals 12 residues. Per the germline V gene, CDR1 is MGHDK and CDR2 is SYGVNS. V gave up 3 bases and J gave up 0 bases, with 3 bases separating them. The CDR3 DNA is TGTGCCAGCAGTGACTACTCCTACGAGCAGTACTTC. Its protein is CASSDYSYEQYF.

The V and J genes are TRBV5-1 and TRBJ2-1, with 10 bases identical to TRBD2. The germline gives CDR1 SGHRS, CDR2 YFSETQ. The CDR3 length is 15 residues. With V trimmed by 1 base and J by 8 bases, 6 bases remained unmatched. This CDR3 is CASSLQAGGPDEQFF. The CDR3 coding sequence is TGCGCCAGCAGCTTGCAAGCGGGAGGGCCCGATGAGCAGTTCTTC.

The chain carries TRBV9 and TRBJ2-7; 7 bases are shared with TRBD2. Germline assignment: CDR1 SGDLS and CDR2 YYNGEE. The J segment lost 0 bases and the V segment lost 0 bases, leaving 3 bases of the junction unmatched. This CDR3 has 15 residues. The CDR3 here is CASSVGEGFSYEQYF. CDR3 DNA sequence: TGTGCCAGCAGCGTAGGGGAGGGATTCTCCTACGAGCAGTACTTC.

The chain joins TRBV27 to TRBJ1-1; 8 bases map to TRBD1. The V gene end was trimmed by 3 bases and the J gene end by 5 bases; junction bases not matched to a gene: 5. Germline CDR1 and CDR2: MNHEY and SMNVEV (reference sequence). The CDR3 contains 14 residues. The CDR3 here is CASSLAGGLTEAFF. CDR3 DNA sequence: TGTGCCAGCAGTTTGGCAGGGGGCTTGACTGAAGCTTTCTTT.

The rearrangement uses TRBV4-2 and TRBJ2-3, with 8 bases that match TRBD2. The V and J ends lost 1 base and 0 bases, in that order; junction bases with no gene match: 12. The V gene's germline CDR1 is LGHNA and CDR2 YNFKEQ. This CDR3 region has 19 residues. As DNA, the CDR3 is TGTGCCAGCAGCCAAGGGCGGGTCGGGGGGGCGCGGAGCACAGATACGCAGTATTTT. Encoded protein: CASSQGRVGGARSTDTQYF.

The rearrangement uses TRBV5-1 and TRBJ2-3; TRBD1 aligns across 9 bases. Per the germline V gene, CDR1 is SGHRS and CDR2 is YFSETQ. The CDR3 consists of 18 residues. V was pared by 4 bases and J by 0 bases, with 12 bases of the junction left unmatched. CDR3 nucleotide sequence: TGCGCCAGCAGCCCCGGACAGGGGCGCTCTATTAGCACAGATACGCAGTATTTT. This sequence encodes CASSPGQGRSISTDTQYF. The full variable domain, in which reference TRBV5-1 and TRBJ2-3 provide the parts outside the CDR3, is KAGVTQTPRYLIKTRGQQVTLSCSPISGHRSVSWYQQTPGQGLQFLFEYFSETQRNKGNFPGRFSGRQFSNSRSEMNVSTLELGDSALYLCASSPGQGRSISTDTQYFGPGTRLTVL.

The chain recombines TRBV9 with TRBJ2-3; 12 bases are a match to TRBD2. Germline loops: CDR1 SGDLS, CDR2 YYNGEE. The J segment lost 3 bases and the V segment lost 0 bases, leaving 2 bases of the junction unmatched. There are 16 residues in the CDR3. The CDR3 reads CASSVASGRGTDTQYF. The CDR3 region has the DNA TGTGCCAGCAGCGTAGCTAGCGGGAGGGGAACAGATACGCAGTATTTT.

The V and J genes are TRBV7-2 and TRBJ2-7; tentatively, D is TRBD1 (6 bases). The CDR3 has 13 amino acids. Looked up from germline, CDR1 is SGHTA and CDR2 is FQGNSA. V lost 3 bases and J 3 bases, leaving 9 bases between the germline ends. The CDR3 sequence: CASSLRGGYEQYF. Here the CDR3 DNA reads TGTGCCAGCAGCTTGAGAGGGGGCTACGAGCAGTACTTC.

This CDR3 is CASSIGMGQDNSPLHF. The CDR3 DNA reads as TGTGCCAGTAGTATAGGAATGGGACAGGATAATTCACCCCTCCACTTT. The chain couples TRBV19 to TRBJ1-6; 8 nucleotides line up with TRBD1. The CDR3 has 16 amino acids. Germline CDR1 and CDR2: LNHDA and SQIVND (reference sequence). The V gene end was trimmed by 1 base and the J gene end by 5 bases; junction bases not matched to a gene: 4.

For the CDR3, the DNA is TGCGCCAGCAGCGACCCCGGGACAGGGGTCTTCTACGAGCAGTACTTC. Translated, it gives CASSDPGTGVFYEQYF. The gene calls are TRBV5-1 and TRBJ2-7; 10 bases map to TRBD1. Trimming removed 4 bases from V and 3 bases from J; junction bases left unmatched: 10. In germline, CDR1 is SGHRS, CDR2 YFSETQ. This CDR3 comprises 16 residues.

The CDR3 loop is CASSLGQSTDTQYF. In nucleotides, the CDR3 is TGTGCCAGCAGCTTGGGTCAGTCCACAGATACGCAGTATTTT. The chain couples TRBV5-4 to TRBJ2-3; no clear D gene. The CDR3 loop spans 14 amino acids. Trimming stripped 0 bases from V and 2 bases from J, with 7 bases between. Per the germline V gene, CDR1 is SGHNT and CDR2 is YYREEE (reference sequence). Filled out from reference TRBV5-4 and TRBJ2-3, the complete variable domain reads ETGVTQSPTHLIKTRGQQVTLRCSSQSGHNTVSWYQQALGQGPQFIFQYYREEENGRGNFPPRFSGLQFPNYSSELNVNALELDDSALYLCASSLGQSTDTQYFGPGTRLTVL.

The CDR3: CASSPLSGPQETQYF. For the CDR3, the DNA is TGTGCCAGCAGCCCCCTTAGCGGCCCTCAAGAGACCCAGTACTTC. The J gene is TRBJ2-5, the V gene TRBV9; D is possibly TRBD2 (6 bases). Germline lookup yields CDR1 SGDLS and CDR2 YYNGEE. The ends were cut back, 4 bases at V and 2 bases at J, with 15 bases in the middle. This CDR3 spans 15 amino acids.

The CDR3 here is CASGRTRGMDEQYF. The CDR3 coding sequence is TGTGCCAGCGGCCGGACAAGGGGGATGGACGAGCAGTACTTC. The chain couples TRBV2 to TRBJ2-7, with a weak D call TRBD1 (6 bases). The germline gives CDR1 SNHLY, CDR2 FYNNEI. This CDR3 has 14 amino acids. V gave up 8 bases and J gave up 5 bases, with 19 bases separating them.

V and J are TRBV28 and TRBJ1-5; D might be TRBD1 (6 bases). Germline V lookup: CDR1 MDHEN, CDR2 SYDVKM. The CDR3 spans 16 residues. V lost 6 bases and J lost 0, with 15 bases in between. The CDR3 protein is CASSRGQRYSNQPQHF. Written as DNA, the CDR3 is TGTGCCAGCAGCCGCGGACAGAGATATAGCAATCAGCCCCAGCATTTT.

A single count supports this clone. J is TRBJ2-2 and V is TRBV15; D may correspond to TRBD1 or TRBD2 (6 bases each). This CDR3 comprises 18 residues. The germline V gene encodes CDR1 LNHNV and CDR2 YYDKDF (reference sequence). The ends were cut back, 0 bases at V and 5 bases at J, with 19 bases in the middle. CDR3 DNA sequence: TGTGCCACCAGCAGAGATTATTCGAAGACAGGAGGGACCGGGGAGCTGTTTTTT. Amino acid sequence: CATSRDYSKTGGTGELFF. The full variable domain, its missing parts supplied by reference TRBV15 and TRBJ2-2, is DAMVIQNPRYQVTQFGKPVTLSCSQTLNHNVMYWYQQKSSQAPKLLFHYYDKDFNNEADTPDNFQSRRPNTSFCFLDIRSPGLGDTAMYLCATSRDYSKTGGTGELFFGEGSRLTVL.

In its sample, this clone was seen once. The same CDR3 can be traced to other DNA sequences in this sample. The V gene is TRBV29-1, the J gene TRBJ1-4; D call uncertain. The CDR3 extends over 11 amino acids. Germline values: CDR1 SQVTM, CDR2 ANQGSEA. V was trimmed by 6 bases and J by 8 bases, leaving 10 bases between them. The CDR3 sequence: CSVETGEKLFF. The CDR3 DNA sequence: TGCAGCGTCGAGACGGGCGAAAAACTGTTTTTT.

This chain uses TRBV10-3 with TRBJ1-2; D perhaps matches TRBD1 (6 bases). The CDR3 covers 15 residues. The ends were cut back, 0 bases at V and 2 bases at J, with 10 bases in the middle. From germline, CDR1 is ENHRY and CDR2 SYGVKD. The CDR3 protein is CAISESEGGNYGYTF. The CDR3 DNA is TGTGCCATCAGTGAGTCGGAGGGGGGGAACTATGGCTACACCTTC.